The 21 T cell receptor beta chains presented below share a single source sample, sequenced in a study of cytomegalovirus exposure and HLA in healthy donors (dated by TCRdb to about 2017). Libraries were prepared through the immunoSEQ multiplex PCR assay. For the multiplex PCR, a mixture combining 60 forward primers for TCR Vbeta segments and 13 reverse primers for TCR Jbeta segments was used. In its TCRdb copy, this immuneACCESS table keeps in-frame sequences only and misses some clones. Where compared with another copy, unresolved V genes explain less than half of these, and the others have no known cause. Present in this sample are roughly 48,000 clones, about three quarters of which were seen just once. The ten biggest clones cover about 3% of the sample. The sample consisted of PBMCs. The source is a man between 18 and 29 years old in good health and CMV-seronegative.

This chain connects TRBV9 to TRBJ1-5; D may be TRBD1 (5 bases). Per germline, CDR1 SGDLS and CDR2 YYNGEE. The CDR3 covers 15 residues. V was shortened by 0 bases and J by 4 bases, with 11 bases between the two germline ends. CDR3 loop: CASSVAGSLNQPQHF. CDR3 nucleotide sequence: TGTGCCAGCAGCGTAGCAGGGTCACTGAATCAGCCCCAGCATTTT.

The chain recombines TRBV5-1 with TRBJ2-7; TRBD1 matches 9 bases. The CDR3 consists of 14 residues. From germline, CDR1 is SGHRS and CDR2 YFSETQ. V dropped 0 bases and J dropped 7; count of bases not matched to a gene: 5. DNA for the CDR3: TGCGCCAGCAGCTTGGGACAGGGGGTTCCAGAGCAGTACTTC. It translates to CASSLGQGVPEQYF.

J is TRBJ2-7 and V is TRBV7-2; D remains unclear. Trimming cost V 1 base and J 7 bases, with 11 bases left between them. Germline CDR1 reads SGHTA; CDR2 reads FQGNSA. The CDR3 has 13 amino acids. The DNA of the CDR3 is TGTGCCAGCAGCTTAGGTTCAGAAATTGAGCAGTACTTC. As protein: CASSLGSEIEQYF.

This clone appeared a single time. The chain employs TRBV7-8 and TRBJ2-7; 10 bases map to TRBD2. V dropped 1 base and J dropped 6; count of bases not matched to a gene: 6. The germline gives CDR1 SGHVS, CDR2 FQNEAQ. The CDR3 covers 15 residues. DNA of the CDR3: TGTGCCAGCAGCTTAGGTCTAGCGGGAGCATCCGAGCAGTACTTC. It is translated as CASSLGLAGASEQYF. Combining the CDR3 with reference TRBV7-8 and TRBJ2-7 gives the whole variable domain GAGVSQSPRYKVAKRGQDVALRCDPISGHVSLFWYQQALGQGPEFLTYFQNEAQLDKSGLPSDRFFAERPEGSVSTLKIQRTQQEDSAVYLCASSLGLAGASEQYFGPGTRLTVT.

This clone has just one count. One junction end disagrees with the germline gene, perhaps due to a read error. This rearrangement joins TRBV18 to TRBJ1-4, with TRBD1 matching over 9 bases. CDR3 size: 14 residues. Germline lookup yields CDR1 KGHSH and CDR2 LQKENI. DNA of the CDR3: TGTGCCAGCTCACCCCTGACAGGGGGTGTGGACGCGATTTTT. Encoded protein: CASSPLTGGVDAIF.

This clone turned up a few times. The chain joins TRBV9 to TRBJ2-5; 9 bases align to TRBD1. Germline V gives CDR1 SGDLS, CDR2 YYNGEE. V lost 3 bases to trimming and J lost 3 bases; unmatched junction nucleotides: 0. The CDR3 loop spans 13 amino acids. CDR3 nucleotides: TGTGCCAGCAGCGGGGACAGGGAAGAGACCCAGTACTTC. Protein: CASSGDREETQYF. Using reference TRBV9 and TRBJ2-5 for the parts outside the CDR3, the full variable domain is DSGVTQTPKHLITATGQRVTLRCSPRSGDLSVYWYQQSLDQGLQFLIQYYNGEERAKGNILERFSAQQFPDLHSELNLSSLELGDSALYFCASSGDREETQYFGPGTRLLVL.

This clone was detected only a few times. The rearrangement links TRBV28 to TRBJ2-7; TRBD2 aligns across 8 bases. This CDR3 has 13 residues. The junction had 6 bases not matched to a gene; V was cut back by 7 bases and J by 4 bases. Germline V gene lookup returns CDR1 MDHEN and CDR2 SYDVKM. CDR3 DNA: TGTGCCAGCACAAGCGGGAGTCGATACGAGCAGTACTTC. Residues: CASTSGSRYEQYF.

The chain joins TRBV6-6 to TRBJ2-5, with TRBD2 matching over 8 bases. The V gene's germline CDR1 is MNHNY and CDR2 SVGAGI (reference sequence). The CDR3 totals 13 residues. The junction had 10 bases not matched to a gene; V was cut back by 11 bases and J by 5 bases. The CDR3 region is CAVRSGGGETQYF. In nucleotides, the CDR3 is TGTGCCGTTCGAAGCGGGGGAGGGGAGACCCAGTACTTC.

The chain has TRBV7-2 and TRBJ1-6, with a tentative D call TRBD1 (6 bases). This CDR3 has 14 amino acids. Deletions cut 5 bases from V and 13 bases from J, with 18 bases between. Germline CDR1 and CDR2: SGHTA and FQGNSA. The CDR3 DNA is TGTGCCAGCAGCATTAGTGTGGGTGGGGGCCCCCTCCACTTT. Residues: CASSISVGGGPLHF.

This chain links TRBV5-4 with TRBJ2-2, with 9 bases lining up with TRBD2. V lost 4 bases and J lost 4; bases outside the gene matches: 11. The CDR3 length is 17 residues. The germline gives CDR1 SGHNT, CDR2 YYREEE (reference sequence). CDR3 amino acids: CASSLGVSGSVTGELFF. The CDR3 region has the DNA TGTGCCAGCAGCCTCGGGGTTAGCGGGAGTGTCACCGGGGAGCTGTTTTTT.

The rearrangement uses TRBV4-3 and TRBJ2-1, with D maybe TRBD2 (6 bases). V was shortened by 1 base and J by 6 bases, with 7 bases between the two germline ends. This CDR3 region has 13 residues. Germline CDR1 LGHNA, CDR2 YSLEER. In DNA form, the CDR3 reads TGCGCCAGCAGCCAAGGACTAGTCAATGAGCAGTTCTTC. Its protein is CASSQGLVNEQFF.

The genes are TRBV7-2 and TRBJ1-1; TRBD1 might be the D (6 bases). This CDR3 comprises 17 residues. V dropped 6 bases and J dropped 1 base, with 21 bases sitting between them. Germline V gene lookup returns CDR1 SGHTA and CDR2 FQGNSA. The DNA for the CDR3 is TGTGCCAGCAGTTCACGCGCAGGGGCCTCCACGAACACTGAAGCTTTCTTT. Its protein product is CASSSRAGASTNTEAFF.

The chain couples TRBV28 to TRBJ2-5, with TRBD1 identical over 9 bases. The V gene's germline CDR1 is MDHEN and CDR2 SYDVKM. The CDR3 runs to 12 residues. Unmatched junction bases numbered 0, after V lost 9 bases and J lost 1 base. The CDR3 region is CARGQGQETQYF. The DNA of the CDR3 is TGTGCCAGGGGACAGGGCCAAGAGACCCAGTACTTC.

The chain recombines TRBV10-3 with TRBJ2-2; 13 bases line up with TRBD2. The CDR3 covers 15 residues. CDR1 and CDR2 from the germline V gene are ENHRY and SYGVKD. J lost 6 bases, V lost 6 bases, and 4 bases had no gene match. The CDR3 spells CAISKGLAGPGELFF. CDR3 bases: TGTGCCATCAGCAAGGGACTAGCGGGGCCCGGGGAGCTGTTTTTT.

The chain carries TRBV25-1 and TRBJ1-6; D not certain. Germline V gene sequence: CDR1 MGHDK, CDR2 SYGVNS. V was trimmed by 1 base and J by 7 bases, leaving 11 bases between them. The CDR3 loop spans 15 amino acids. In DNA form, the CDR3 reads TGTGCCAGCAGTGAATCGAGGGTGGGGAATTCACCCCTCCACTTT. Translated: CASSESRVGNSPLHF.

V gene TRBV6-5 combines with J gene TRBJ2-2; D is perhaps TRBD1 (6 bases). The CDR3 contains 15 residues. Germline CDR1 MNHEY, CDR2 SVGAGI. Trimming took 6 bases from V and 4 from J, leaving 15 bases between them. CDR3 amino acids: CASSSVGGTTGELFF. The CDR3 DNA sequence: TGTGCCAGCAGCAGCGTAGGGGGAACCACCGGGGAGCTGTTTTTT.

The chain uses TRBV6-5 and TRBJ2-7; 7 bases agree with TRBD2. CDR1 is MNHEY and CDR2 is SVGAGI in the germline V gene. V dropped 6 bases and J dropped 3; count of bases not matched to a gene: 8. This CDR3 has 14 amino acids. The CDR3 DNA sequence: TGTGCCAGCAGGGGGGGAGGGCCCAACTACGAGCAGTACTTC. It is translated as CASRGGGPNYEQYF.

V is TRBV30 and J is TRBJ1-4, with TRBD1 matching 7 bases. The CDR3 totals 16 residues. In germline, CDR1 is GTSNPN, CDR2 SVGIG (reference sequence). V lost 1 base and J lost 0; bases outside the gene matches: 5. The CDR3 nucleotides are TGTGCCTGGAGTGCCCCCGGGACAGCAACTAATGAAAAACTGTTTTTT. Residues: CAWSAPGTATNEKLFF.

The chain is built from TRBV7-3 and TRBJ1-1; D ambiguous. V was clipped by 5 bases and J by 1 base, with 8 bases between them. Germline CDR1 and CDR2: SGHTA and FQGTGA. This CDR3 is 13 amino acids long. CDR3 DNA: TGTGCCAGCAGCCCCCAAGCGAACACTGAAGCTTTCTTT. Amino acid sequence: CASSPQANTEAFF.

The chain links TRBV28 to TRBJ1-4; no definite D call. This CDR3 is 18 amino acids long. With 4 bases removed from V and 0 bases from J, the gap between germline ends came to 18 bases. CDR1 and CDR2 from the germline V gene are MDHEN and SYDVKM. The CDR3 region has the DNA TGTGCCAGCAGTTCCCCCGACTCTAACAAGGCAACTAATGAAAAACTGTTTTTT. It yields the protein CASSSPDSNKATNEKLFF.

The chain couples TRBV15 to TRBJ1-5; possibly TRBD1 for D (6 bases). Trimming left V 5 bases short and J 3 bases short, with 17 bases between. Germline CDR1 and CDR2: LNHNV and YYDKDF (reference sequence). The length of the CDR3 is 16 residues. The CDR3 DNA sequence: TGTGCCACCAGCCAAGATACAGGGTTAGTCAATCAGCCCCAGCATTTT. Translation: CATSQDTGLVNQPQHF.